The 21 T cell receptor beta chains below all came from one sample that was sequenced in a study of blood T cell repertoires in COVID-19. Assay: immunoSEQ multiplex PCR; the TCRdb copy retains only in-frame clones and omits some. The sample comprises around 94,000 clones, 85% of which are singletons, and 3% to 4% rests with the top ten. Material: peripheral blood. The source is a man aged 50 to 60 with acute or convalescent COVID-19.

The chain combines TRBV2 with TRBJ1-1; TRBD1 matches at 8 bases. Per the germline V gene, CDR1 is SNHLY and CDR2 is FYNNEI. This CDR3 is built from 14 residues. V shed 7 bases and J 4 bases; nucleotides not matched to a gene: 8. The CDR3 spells CASTPDRATTEAFF. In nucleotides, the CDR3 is TGTGCCAGCACCCCGGACAGGGCCACCACTGAAGCTTTCTTT.

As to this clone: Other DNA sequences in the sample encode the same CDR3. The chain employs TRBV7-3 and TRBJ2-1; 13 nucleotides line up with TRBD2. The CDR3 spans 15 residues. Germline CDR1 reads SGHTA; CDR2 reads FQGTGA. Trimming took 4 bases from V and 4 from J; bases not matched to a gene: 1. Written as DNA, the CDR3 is TGTGCCAGCAGCTCACTAGCGGGAGGGTACAATGAGCAGTTCTTC. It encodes CASSSLAGGYNEQFF.

The CDR3: CAISEGAAYEQYF. CDR3 in DNA: TGTGCCATCAGTGAAGGGGCCGCCTACGAGCAGTACTTC. The V call is TRBV10-3, the J call TRBJ2-7; maybe TRBD1 (5 bases). This CDR3 has 13 amino acids. Germline lookup yields CDR1 ENHRY and CDR2 SYGVKD. V lost 3 bases to trimming and J lost 2 bases, with 8 bases between them.

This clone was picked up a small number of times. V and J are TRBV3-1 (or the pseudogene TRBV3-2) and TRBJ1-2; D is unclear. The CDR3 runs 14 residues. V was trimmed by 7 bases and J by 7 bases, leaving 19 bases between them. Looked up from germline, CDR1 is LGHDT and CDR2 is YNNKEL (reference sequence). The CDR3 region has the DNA TGTGCCAGCACCCCAGCGGGAGGGTTTTTTGGCTACACCTTC. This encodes CASTPAGGFFGYTF.

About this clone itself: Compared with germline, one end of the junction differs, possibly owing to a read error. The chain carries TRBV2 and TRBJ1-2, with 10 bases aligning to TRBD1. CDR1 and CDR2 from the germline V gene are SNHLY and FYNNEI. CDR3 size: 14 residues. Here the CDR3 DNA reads TGTGCCCGCAGGGGGGGGGACAGGGGATATGGCTACACCTTC. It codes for CARRGGDRGYGYTF.

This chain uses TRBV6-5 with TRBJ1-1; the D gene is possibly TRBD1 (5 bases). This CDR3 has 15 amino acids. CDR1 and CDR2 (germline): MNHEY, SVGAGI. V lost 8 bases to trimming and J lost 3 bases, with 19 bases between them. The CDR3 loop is CASLPGEGGDTEAFF. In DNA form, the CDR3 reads TGTGCCAGCCTCCCGGGGGAGGGTGGGGACACTGAAGCTTTCTTT.

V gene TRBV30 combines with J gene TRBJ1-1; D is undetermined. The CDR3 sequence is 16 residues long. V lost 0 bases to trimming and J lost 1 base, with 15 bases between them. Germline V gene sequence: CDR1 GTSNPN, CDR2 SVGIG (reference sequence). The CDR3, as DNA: TGTGCCTGGAGTGTACGGTGGGCAGTAAAGAACACTGAAGCTTTCTTT. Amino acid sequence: CAWSVRWAVKNTEAFF.

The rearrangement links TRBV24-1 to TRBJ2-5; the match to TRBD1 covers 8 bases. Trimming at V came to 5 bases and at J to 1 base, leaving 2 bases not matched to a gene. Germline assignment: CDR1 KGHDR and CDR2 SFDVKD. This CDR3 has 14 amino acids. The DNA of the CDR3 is TGTGCCACCAGTGCCGGGACAGGCCAAGAGACCCAGTACTTC. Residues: CATSAGTGQETQYF.

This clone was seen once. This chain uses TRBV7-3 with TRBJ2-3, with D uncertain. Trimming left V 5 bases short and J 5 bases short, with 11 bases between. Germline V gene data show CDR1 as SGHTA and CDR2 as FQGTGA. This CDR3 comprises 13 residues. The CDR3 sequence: CASSPSGGDTQYF. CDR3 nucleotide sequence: TGTGCCAGCAGCCCCTCAGGTGGAGATACGCAGTATTTT.

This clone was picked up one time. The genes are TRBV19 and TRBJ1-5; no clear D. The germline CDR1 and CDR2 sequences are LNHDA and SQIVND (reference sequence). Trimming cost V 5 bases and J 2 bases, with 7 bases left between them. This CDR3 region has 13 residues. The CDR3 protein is CASSVSGNQPQHF. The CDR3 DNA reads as TGTGCCAGTAGTGTGTCAGGCAATCAGCCCCAGCATTTT.

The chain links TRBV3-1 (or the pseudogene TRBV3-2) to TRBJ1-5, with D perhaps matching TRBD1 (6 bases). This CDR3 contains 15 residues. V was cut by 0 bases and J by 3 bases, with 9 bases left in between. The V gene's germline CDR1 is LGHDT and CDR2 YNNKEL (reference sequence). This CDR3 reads CASSQDRQVNQPQHF. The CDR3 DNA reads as TGTGCCAGCAGCCAAGATCGACAGGTCAATCAGCCCCAGCATTTT.

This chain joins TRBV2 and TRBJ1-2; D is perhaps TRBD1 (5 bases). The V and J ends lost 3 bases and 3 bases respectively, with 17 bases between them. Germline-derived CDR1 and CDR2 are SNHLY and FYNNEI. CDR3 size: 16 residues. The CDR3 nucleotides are TGTGCCAGCAGTGACGAATGGGGCCCTGGCGACTATGGCTACACCTTC. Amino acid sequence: CASSDEWGPGDYGYTF.

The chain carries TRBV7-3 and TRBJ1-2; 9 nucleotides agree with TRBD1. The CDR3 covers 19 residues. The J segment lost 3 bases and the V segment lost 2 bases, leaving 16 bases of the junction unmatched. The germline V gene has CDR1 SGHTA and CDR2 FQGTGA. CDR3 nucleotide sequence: TGTGCCAGCAGCTTATACCCCCCTGGAGGGACAGGGAGGCACTATGGCTACACCTTC. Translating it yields CASSLYPPGGTGRHYGYTF.

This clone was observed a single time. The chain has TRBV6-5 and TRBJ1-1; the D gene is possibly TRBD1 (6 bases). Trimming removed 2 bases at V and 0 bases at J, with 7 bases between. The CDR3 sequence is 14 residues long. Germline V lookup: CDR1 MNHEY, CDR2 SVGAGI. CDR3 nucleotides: TGTGCCAGCAGTTACGGGGGCCTGAACACTGAAGCTTTCTTT. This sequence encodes CASSYGGLNTEAFF.

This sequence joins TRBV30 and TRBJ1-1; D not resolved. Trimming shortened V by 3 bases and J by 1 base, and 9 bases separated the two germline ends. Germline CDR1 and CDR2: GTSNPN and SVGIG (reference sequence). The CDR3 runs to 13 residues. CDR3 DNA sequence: TGTGCCTGGAGAGGAGGAGCGAACACTGAAGCTTTCTTT. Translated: CAWRGGANTEAFF.

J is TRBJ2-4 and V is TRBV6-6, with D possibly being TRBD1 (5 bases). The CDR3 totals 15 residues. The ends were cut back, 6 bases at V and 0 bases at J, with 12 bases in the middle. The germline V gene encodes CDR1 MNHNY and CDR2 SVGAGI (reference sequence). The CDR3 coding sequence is TGTGCCAGCAGACAGGAAGACCTAGCCAAAAACATTCAGTACTTC. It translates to CASRQEDLAKNIQYF.

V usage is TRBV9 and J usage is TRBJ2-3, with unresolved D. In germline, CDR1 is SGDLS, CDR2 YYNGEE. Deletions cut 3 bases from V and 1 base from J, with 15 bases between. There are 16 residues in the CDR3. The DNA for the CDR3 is TGTGCCAGCAGCGGCCGTGTTTCAGTCGGCACAGATACGCAGTATTTT. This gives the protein CASSGRVSVGTDTQYF.

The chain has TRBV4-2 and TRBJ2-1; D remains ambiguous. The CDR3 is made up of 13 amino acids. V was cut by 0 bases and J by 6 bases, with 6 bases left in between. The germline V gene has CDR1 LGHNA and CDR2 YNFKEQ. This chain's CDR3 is CASSQERFNEQFF. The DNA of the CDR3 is TGTGCCAGCAGCCAAGAACGGTTCAATGAGCAGTTCTTC.

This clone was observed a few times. The CDR3 reads CASSSGAGRSFF. DNA for the CDR3: TGTGCCAGCAGTTCCGGAGCAGGGAGGTCTTTCTTT. The chain recombines TRBV12-3 or TRBV12-4 with TRBJ1-1; D may be TRBD1 (5 bases). The ends were cut back, 4 bases at V and 12 bases at J, with 15 bases in the middle. The CDR3 has 12 residues.

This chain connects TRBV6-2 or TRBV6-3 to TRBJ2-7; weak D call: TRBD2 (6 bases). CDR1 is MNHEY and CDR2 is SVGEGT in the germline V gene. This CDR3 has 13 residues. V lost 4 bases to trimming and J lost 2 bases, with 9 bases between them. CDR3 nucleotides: TGTGCCAGCAGTTTTGGGGGGACCTACGAGCAGTACTTC. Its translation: CASSFGGTYEQYF.

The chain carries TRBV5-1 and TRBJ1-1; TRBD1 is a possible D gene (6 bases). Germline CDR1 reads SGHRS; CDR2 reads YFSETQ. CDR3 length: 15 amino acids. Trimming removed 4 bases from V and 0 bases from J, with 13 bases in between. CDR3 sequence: CASSAGGVMNTEAFF. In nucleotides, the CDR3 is TGCGCCAGCAGCGCGGGGGGCGTGATGAACACTGAAGCTTTCTTT.